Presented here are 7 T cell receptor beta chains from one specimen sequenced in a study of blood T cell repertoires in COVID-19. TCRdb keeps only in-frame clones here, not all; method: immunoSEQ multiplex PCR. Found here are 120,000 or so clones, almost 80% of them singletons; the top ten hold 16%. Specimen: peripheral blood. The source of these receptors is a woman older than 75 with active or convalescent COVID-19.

CDR3 DNA: TGTGCCAGCAGAGGGGAACTTCACACTGAAGCTTTCTTT. Protein: CASRGELHTEAFF. V usage is TRBV6-6 and J usage is TRBJ1-1; possible D gene TRBD1, 5 bases. Per the germline V gene, CDR1 is MNHNY and CDR2 is SVGAGI (reference sequence). The CDR3 extends over 13 amino acids. Between the trimmed V and J ends, which lost 6 bases and 3 bases, there was a span of 11 bases.

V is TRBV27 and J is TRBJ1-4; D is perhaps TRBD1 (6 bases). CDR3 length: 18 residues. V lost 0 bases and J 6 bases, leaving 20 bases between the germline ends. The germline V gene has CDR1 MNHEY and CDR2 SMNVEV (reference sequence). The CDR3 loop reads CASSLSGRGALRDEKLFF. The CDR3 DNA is TGTGCCAGCAGTTTATCGGGCAGGGGCGCCCTTCGTGATGAAAAACTGTTTTTT.

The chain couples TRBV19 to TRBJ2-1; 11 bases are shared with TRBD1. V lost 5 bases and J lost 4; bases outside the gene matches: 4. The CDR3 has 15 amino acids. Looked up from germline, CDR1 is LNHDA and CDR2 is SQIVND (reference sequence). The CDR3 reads CASSLGTGGYNEQFF. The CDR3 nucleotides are TGTGCCAGTAGTCTCGGGACAGGGGGATACAATGAGCAGTTCTTC.

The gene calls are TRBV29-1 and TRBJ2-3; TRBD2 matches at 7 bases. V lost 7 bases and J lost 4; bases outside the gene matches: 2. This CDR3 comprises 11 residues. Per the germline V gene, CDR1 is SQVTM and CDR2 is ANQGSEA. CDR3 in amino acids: CSGGSPDTQYF. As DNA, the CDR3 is TGCAGCGGCGGGAGCCCAGATACGCAGTATTTT.

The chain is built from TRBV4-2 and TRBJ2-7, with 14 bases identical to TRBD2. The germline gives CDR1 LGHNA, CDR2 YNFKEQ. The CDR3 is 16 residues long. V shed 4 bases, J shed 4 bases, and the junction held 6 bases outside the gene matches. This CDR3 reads CASSRGTSGRGYEQYF. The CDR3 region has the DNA TGTGCCAGCAGCCGCGGGACTAGCGGGAGAGGGTACGAGCAGTACTTC.

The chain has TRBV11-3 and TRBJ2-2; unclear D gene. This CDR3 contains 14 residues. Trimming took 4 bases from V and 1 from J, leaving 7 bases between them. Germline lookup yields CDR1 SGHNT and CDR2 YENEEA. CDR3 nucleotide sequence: TGTGCCAGCAGCTCCTTAGTGAACACCGGGGAGCTGTTTTTT. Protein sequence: CASSSLVNTGELFF. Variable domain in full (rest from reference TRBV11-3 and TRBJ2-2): EAGVVQSPRYKIIEKKQPVAFWCNPISGHNTLYWYLQNLGQGPELLIRYENEEAVDDSQLPKDRFSAERLKGVDSTLKIQPAELGDSAVYLCASSSLVNTGELFFGEGSRLTVL.

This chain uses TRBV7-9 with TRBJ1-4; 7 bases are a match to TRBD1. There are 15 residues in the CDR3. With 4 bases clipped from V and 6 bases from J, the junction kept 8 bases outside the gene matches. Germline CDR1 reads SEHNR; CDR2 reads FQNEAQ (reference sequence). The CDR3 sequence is CASSSRTGAYEKLFF. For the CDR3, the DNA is TGTGCCAGCAGCTCCCGGACAGGAGCCTATGAAAAACTGTTTTTT.